This T cell receptor beta chain emerged from a study of OX40 agonist ivuxolimab in advanced cancers. Study overall: From about 20 to 80 years was the age range, with a mean of roughly 59 years, and over 80% were male. Study-level points and caveats: Averaged across samples, CD8+ T cells carried more expanded clones than CD4+ did. Normalized T-cell clonal expansion was also low in some nonresponders.

CDR1 and CDR2 (germline): SGHVS, FQNEAQ. V lost 1 base and J lost 5, with 17 bases in between. This CDR3 contains 16 residues. As for this clone: What it binds is not known.

The table came from immunoSEQ multiplex PCR; TCRdb's copy has only in-frame clones and leaves some out. The sample lists around 25,000 clones, about 86% seen once, with approximately 15% in the top ten. The V and J genes are TRBV7-8 and TRBJ2-5; D might be TRBD1 or TRBD2, each matching 7 bases. Sample: CD4+ or CD8+ T cells sorted from blood, taken in a trial of the OX40 agonist ivuxolimab. This TCR derives from an adult with an advanced solid tumor such as melanoma, head and neck, liver or kidney cancer. The CDR3 coding sequence is TGTGCCAGCAGCTTAGTCCCAGGGGGGGGCAGGGAGACCCAGTACTTC. This encodes CASSLVPGGGRETQYF.